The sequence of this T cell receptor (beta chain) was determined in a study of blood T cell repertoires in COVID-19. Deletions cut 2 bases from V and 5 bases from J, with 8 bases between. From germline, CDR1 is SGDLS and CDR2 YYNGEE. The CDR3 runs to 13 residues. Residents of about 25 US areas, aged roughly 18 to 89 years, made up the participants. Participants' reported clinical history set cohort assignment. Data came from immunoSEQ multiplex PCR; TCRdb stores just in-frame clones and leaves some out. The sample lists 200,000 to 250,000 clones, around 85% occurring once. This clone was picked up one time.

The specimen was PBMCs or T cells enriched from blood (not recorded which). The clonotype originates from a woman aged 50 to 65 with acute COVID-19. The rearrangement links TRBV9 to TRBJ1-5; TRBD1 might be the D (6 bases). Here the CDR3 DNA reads TGTGCCAGCAGCGTGGACAGTTATCAGCCCCAGCATTTT. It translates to CASSVDSYQPQHF.